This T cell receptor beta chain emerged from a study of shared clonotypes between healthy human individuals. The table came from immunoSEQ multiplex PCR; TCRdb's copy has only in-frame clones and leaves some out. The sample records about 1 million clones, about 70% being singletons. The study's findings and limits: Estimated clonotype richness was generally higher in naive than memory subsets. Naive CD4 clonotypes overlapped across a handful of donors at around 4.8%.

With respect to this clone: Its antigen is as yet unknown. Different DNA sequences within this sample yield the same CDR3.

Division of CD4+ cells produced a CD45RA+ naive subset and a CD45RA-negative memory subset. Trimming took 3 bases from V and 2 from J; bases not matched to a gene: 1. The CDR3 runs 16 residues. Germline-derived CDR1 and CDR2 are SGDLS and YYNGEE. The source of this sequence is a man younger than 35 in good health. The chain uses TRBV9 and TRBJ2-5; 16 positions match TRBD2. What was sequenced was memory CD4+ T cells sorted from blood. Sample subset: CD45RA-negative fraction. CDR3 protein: CASSGGLAGGQETQYF. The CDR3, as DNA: TGTGCCAGCAGCGGGGGACTAGCGGGAGGGCAAGAGACCCAGTACTTC.